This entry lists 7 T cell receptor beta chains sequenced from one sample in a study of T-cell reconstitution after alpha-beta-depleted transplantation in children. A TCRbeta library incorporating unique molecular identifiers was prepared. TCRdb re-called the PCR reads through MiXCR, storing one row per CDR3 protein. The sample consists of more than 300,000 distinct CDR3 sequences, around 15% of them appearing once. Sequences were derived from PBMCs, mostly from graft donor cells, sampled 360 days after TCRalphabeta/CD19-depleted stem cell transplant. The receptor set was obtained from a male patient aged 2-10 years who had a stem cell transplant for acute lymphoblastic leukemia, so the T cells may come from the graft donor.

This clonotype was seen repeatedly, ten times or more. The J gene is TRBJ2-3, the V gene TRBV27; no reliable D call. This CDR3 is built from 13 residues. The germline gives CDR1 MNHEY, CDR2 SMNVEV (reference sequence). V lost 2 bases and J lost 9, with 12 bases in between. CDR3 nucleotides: TGTGCCAGCAGTTTAATCCAGGCAGCAACGCAGTATTTT. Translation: CASSLIQAATQYF.

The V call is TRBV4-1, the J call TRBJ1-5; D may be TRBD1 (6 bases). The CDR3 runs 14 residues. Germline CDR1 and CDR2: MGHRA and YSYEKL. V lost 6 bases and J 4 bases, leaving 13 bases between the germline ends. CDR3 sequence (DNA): TGCGCCAGCAGTCCCTACCAGGGGAATCAGCCCCAGCATTTT. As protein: CASSPYQGNQPQHF.

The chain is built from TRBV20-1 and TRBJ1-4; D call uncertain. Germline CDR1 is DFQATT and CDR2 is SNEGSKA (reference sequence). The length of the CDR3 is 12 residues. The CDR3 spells CTAIGSNEKLFF. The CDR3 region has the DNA TGCACTGCCATCGGGAGTAATGAAAAACTGTTTTTT.

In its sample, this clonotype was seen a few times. Here the CDR3 reads CASSLEREGEKLFF. DNA for the CDR3: TGCGCCAGCAGCTTGGAAAGGGAGGGTGAAAAACTGTTTTTT. V usage is TRBV5-1 and J usage is TRBJ1-4; D is ambiguous. With 0 bases removed from V and 7 bases from J, the gap between germline ends came to 10 bases. The CDR3 contains 14 residues. Germline CDR1 reads SGHRS; CDR2 reads YFSETQ.

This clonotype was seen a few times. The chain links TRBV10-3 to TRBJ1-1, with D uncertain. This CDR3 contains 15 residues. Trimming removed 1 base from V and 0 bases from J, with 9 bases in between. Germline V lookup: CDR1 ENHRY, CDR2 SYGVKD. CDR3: CAISEYPGMNTEAFF. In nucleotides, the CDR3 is TGTGCCATCAGTGAGTATCCGGGGATGAACACTGAAGCTTTCTTT.

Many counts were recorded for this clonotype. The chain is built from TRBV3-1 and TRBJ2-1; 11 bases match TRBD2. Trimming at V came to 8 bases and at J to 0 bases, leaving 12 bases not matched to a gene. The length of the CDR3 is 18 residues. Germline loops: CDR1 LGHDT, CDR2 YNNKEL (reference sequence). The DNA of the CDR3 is TGTGCCAGCGGTCCTACGACCGGACTAGCGGGCTCCTACAATGAGCAGTTCTTC. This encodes CASGPTTGLAGSYNEQFF.

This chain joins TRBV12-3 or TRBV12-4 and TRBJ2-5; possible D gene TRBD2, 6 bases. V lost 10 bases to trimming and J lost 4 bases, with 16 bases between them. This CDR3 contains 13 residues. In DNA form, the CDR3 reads TGTGCCACCACCTTCCAGGGAGGAGAGACCCAGTACTTC. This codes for CATTFQGGETQYF.